This T cell receptor beta chain appears in the sequencing data of a study of cytomegalovirus exposure and HLA in healthy donors. PCR amplification relied on 60 Vbeta primers (plus 13 Jbeta primers). Data came from immunoSEQ multiplex PCR; TCRdb stores just in-frame clones and leaves some out. The table lists some 200,000 clones, approximately 80% of them singletons, with about 1.8% in the top ten. The V and J ends lost 1 base and 6 bases respectively, with 10 bases between them. The CDR3 consists of 13 residues. Germline CDR1 is SGHNT and CDR2 is YENEEA. This sequence originates from a young woman in good health and CMV-seronegative. The rearrangement uses TRBV11-3 and TRBJ2-7; perhaps TRBD1 as D (5 bases). The sequenced material came from PBMCs. CDR3 sequence (DNA): TGTGCCAGCAGCTTAGGGACCCAGGGCGAGCAGTACTTC. It codes for CASSLGTQGEQYF.